The sequence of this TCR beta chain was determined in a study of blood T cell repertoires in COVID-19. Study in general: From the United States, Italy and Spain came samples of acute and convalescent COVID-19. T cells, B-cell-depleted T cells, or PBMCs provided the cDNA or gDNA that served as material.

There are a few counts of this clone. In the authors' methods: Amplification of reference gene primers was used by the study to estimate nucleated cell counts. Clones were read by immunoSEQ multiplex PCR, and TCRdb kept only the in-frame ones, dropping some. V and J calls and clone size follow that table, whereas D and trimming were derived from the DNA. Seen here are over 60,000 clones, roughly 87% observed once, and the top ten hold 15% to 20%. CDR1 SGHTA and CDR2 FQGTGA come from the germline V gene. This CDR3 is 13 amino acids long. The trim removed 4 bases at V and 7 bases at J, leaving 3 bases unmatched.

Specimen: peripheral blood. The receptor's source is a human donor in a cohort sampled during active COVID-19. The rearrangement joins TRBV7-3 to TRBJ2-7; 11 bases map to TRBD2. The CDR3 coding sequence is TGTGCCAGCAGCTCGACTAGCGGGGAAGAGCAGTACTTC. This gives the protein CASSSTSGEEQYF.